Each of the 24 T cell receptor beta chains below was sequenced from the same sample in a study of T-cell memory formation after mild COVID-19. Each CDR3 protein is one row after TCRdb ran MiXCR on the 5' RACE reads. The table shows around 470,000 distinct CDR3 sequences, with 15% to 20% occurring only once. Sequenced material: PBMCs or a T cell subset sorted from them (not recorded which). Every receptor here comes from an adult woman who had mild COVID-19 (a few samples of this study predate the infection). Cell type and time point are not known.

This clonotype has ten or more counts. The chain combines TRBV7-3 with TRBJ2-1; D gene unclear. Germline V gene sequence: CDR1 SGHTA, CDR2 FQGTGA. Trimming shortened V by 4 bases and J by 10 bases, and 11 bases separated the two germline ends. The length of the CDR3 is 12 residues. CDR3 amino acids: CASSSDGVEQFF. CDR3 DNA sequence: TGTGCCAGCAGCTCAGATGGGGTGGAGCAGTTCTTC.

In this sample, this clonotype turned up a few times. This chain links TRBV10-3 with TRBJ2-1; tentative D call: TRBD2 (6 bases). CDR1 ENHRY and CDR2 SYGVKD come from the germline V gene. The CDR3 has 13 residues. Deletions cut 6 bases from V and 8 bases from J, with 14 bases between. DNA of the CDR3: TGTGCCATCAGCCTGGGAGGCGGGGATGAGCAGTTCTTC. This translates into CAISLGGGDEQFF.

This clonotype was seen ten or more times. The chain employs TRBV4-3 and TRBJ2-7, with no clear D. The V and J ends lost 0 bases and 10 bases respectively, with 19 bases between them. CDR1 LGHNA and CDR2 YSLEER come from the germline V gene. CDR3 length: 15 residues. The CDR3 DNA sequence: TGCGCCAGCAGCCAAGATGCCAGGTATAGCTTCACTCAGTACTTC. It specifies CASSQDARYSFTQYF.

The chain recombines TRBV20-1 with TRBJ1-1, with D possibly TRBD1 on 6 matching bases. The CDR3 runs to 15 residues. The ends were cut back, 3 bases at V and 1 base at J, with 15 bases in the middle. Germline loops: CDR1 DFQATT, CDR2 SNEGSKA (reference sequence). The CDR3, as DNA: TGCAGTGCTAGTAAGGTCAGGGGATGGAACACTGAAGCTTTCTTT. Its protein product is CSASKVRGWNTEAFF.

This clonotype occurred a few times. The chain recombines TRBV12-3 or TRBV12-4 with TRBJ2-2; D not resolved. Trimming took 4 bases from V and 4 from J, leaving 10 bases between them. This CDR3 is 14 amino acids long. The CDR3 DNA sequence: TGTGCCAGCAGTTATTCGGCCAGCACCGGGGAGCTGTTTTTT. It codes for CASSYSASTGELFF.

CDR3 loop: CASSFDAVNTGELFF. CDR3 DNA: TGCGCCAGCAGCTTTGACGCGGTGAACACCGGGGAGCTGTTTTTT. The V gene is TRBV5-1, the J gene TRBJ2-2; D call uncertain. The CDR3 is 15 amino acids. Germline CDR1 is SGHRS and CDR2 is YFSETQ. Trimming took off 2 bases at V and 1 base at J, with 9 bases between the two ends.

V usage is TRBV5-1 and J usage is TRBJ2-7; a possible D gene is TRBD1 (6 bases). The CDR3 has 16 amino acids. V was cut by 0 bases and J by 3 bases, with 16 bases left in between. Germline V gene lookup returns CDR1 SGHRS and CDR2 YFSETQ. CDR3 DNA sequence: TGCGCCAGCAGCTTGGTAGCGACAGGTGTTGTCTACGAGCAGTACTTC. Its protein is CASSLVATGVVYEQYF.

The CDR3 region is CASSQDRAGSSYEQYF. DNA of the CDR3: TGTGCCAGCAGCCAAGATCGGGCAGGGAGCTCCTACGAGCAGTACTTC. J is TRBJ2-7 and V is TRBV4-2; either TRBD1 or TRBD2 may fit D (5 bases each). Between the trimmed V and J ends, which lost 0 bases and 0 bases, there was a span of 12 bases. Germline V CDR1 and CDR2: LGHNA, YNFKEQ. This CDR3 has 16 amino acids.

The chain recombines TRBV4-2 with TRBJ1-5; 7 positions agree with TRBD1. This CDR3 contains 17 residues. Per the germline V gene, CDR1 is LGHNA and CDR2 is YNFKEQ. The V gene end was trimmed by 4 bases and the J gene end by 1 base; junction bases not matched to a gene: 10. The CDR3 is CASSLHEGTVSNQPQHF. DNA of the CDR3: TGTGCCAGCAGCCTACATGAGGGGACAGTCAGCAATCAGCCCCAGCATTTT.

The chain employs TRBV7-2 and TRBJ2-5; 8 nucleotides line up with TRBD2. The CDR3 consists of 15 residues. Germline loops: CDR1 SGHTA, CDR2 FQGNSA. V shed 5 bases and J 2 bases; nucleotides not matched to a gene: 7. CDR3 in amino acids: CASSPGTRAQETQYF. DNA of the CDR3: TGTGCCAGCAGCCCTGGGACTAGAGCTCAAGAGACCCAGTACTTC.

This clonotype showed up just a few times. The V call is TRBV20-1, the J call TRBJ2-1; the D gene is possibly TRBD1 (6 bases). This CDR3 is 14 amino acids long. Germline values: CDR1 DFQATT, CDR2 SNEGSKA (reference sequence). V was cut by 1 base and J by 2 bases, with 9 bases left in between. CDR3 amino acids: CSARGGLPYNEQFF. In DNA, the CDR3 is TGCAGTGCTAGAGGGGGGCTCCCCTACAATGAGCAGTTCTTC.

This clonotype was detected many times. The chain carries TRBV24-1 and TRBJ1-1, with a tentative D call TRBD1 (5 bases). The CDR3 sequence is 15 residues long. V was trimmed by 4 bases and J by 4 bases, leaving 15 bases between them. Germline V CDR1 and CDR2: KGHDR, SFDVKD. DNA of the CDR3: TGTGCCACCAGTGAGGGAGGGGAAGTGAGCACTGAAGCTTTCTTT. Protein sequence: CATSEGGEVSTEAFF.

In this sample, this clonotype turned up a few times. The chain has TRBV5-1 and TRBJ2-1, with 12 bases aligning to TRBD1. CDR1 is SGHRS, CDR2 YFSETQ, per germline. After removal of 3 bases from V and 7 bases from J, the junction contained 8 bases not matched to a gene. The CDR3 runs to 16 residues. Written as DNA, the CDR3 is TGCGCCAGCAGCTCCACCGGGACAGGGGGCCTTAATGAGCAGTTCTTC. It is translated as CASSSTGTGGLNEQFF.

In DNA, the CDR3 is TGTGCCAGCAGCTTATTCGACAGCGGGGGGTTCACAGATACGCAGTATTTT. Protein sequence: CASSLFDSGGFTDTQYF. The chain has TRBV7-9 and TRBJ2-3; 9 nucleotides agree with TRBD2. V trimming: 2 bases; J trimming: 2 bases; junction bases outside the gene matches: 8. CDR1 is SEHNR and CDR2 is FQNEAQ in the germline V gene (reference sequence). The CDR3 contains 17 residues.

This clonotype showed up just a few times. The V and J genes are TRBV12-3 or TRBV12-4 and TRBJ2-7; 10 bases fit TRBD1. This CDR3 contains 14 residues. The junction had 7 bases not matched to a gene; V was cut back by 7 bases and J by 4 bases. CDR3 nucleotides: TGTGCCAGCACTCCCGGGACAGGGGTATACGAGCAGTACTTC. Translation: CASTPGTGVYEQYF.

The CDR3 is CSVVTRGFYEQYF. In DNA, the CDR3 is TGCAGCGTTGTAACACGGGGCTTCTACGAGCAGTACTTC. The chain employs TRBV29-1 and TRBJ2-7, with D perhaps TRBD1 or TRBD2 (5 bases each). Between the trimmed V and J ends, which lost 4 bases and 3 bases, there was a span of 13 bases. CDR3 length: 13 amino acids. CDR1 and CDR2 (germline): SQVTM, ANQGSEA.

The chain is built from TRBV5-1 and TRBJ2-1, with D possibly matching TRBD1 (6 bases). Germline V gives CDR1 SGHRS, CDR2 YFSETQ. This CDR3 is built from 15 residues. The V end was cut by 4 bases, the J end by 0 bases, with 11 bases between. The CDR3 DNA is TGCGCCAGCAGCATAAGACAGGTCTCCTACAATGAGCAGTTCTTC. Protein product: CASSIRQVSYNEQFF.

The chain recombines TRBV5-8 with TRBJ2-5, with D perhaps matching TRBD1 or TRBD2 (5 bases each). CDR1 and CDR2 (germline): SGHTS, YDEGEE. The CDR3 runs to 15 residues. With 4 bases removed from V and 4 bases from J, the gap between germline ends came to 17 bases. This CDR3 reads CASSKGPTGSETQYF. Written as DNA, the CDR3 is TGTGCCAGCAGCAAGGGACCGACGGGCTCAGAGACCCAGTACTTC.

CDR3 bases: TGTGCCAGCAGAAAGACAGGGATTAGCCACGAGCAGTACTTC. Translated, it gives CASRKTGISHEQYF. The rearrangement uses TRBV6-5 and TRBJ2-7; 7 bases line up with TRBD1. The V gene's germline CDR1 is MNHEY and CDR2 SVGAGI. Trimming took 6 bases from V and 5 from J; bases not matched to a gene: 10. The CDR3 has 14 residues.

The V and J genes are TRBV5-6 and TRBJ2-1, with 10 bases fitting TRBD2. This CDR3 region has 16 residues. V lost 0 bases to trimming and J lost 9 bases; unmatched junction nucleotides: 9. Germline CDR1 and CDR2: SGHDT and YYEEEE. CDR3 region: CASSLAPSGGMGEQFF. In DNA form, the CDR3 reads TGTGCCAGCAGCTTGGCTCCTAGCGGGGGAATGGGTGAGCAGTTCTTC.

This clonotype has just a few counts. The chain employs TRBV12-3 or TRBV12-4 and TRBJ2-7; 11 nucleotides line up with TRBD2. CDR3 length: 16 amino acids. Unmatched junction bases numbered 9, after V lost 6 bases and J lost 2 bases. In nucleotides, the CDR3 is TGTGCCAGCAGGGTTACTAGCGGGAGTGTAACCTACGAGCAGTACTTC. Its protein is CASRVTSGSVTYEQYF.

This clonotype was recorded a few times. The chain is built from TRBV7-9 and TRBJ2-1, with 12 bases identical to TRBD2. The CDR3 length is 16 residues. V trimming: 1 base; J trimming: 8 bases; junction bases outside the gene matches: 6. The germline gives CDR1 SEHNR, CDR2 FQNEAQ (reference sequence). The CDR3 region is CASSLETSGRWYEQFF. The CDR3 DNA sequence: TGTGCCAGCAGCTTAGAGACTAGCGGGAGATGGTATGAGCAGTTCTTC.

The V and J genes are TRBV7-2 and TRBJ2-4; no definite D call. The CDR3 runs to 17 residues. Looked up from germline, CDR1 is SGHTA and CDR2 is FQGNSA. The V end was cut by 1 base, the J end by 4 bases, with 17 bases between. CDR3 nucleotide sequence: TGTGCCAGCAGCTTAGGGTCCGTTTACCTTTTAAAAAACATTCAGTACTTC. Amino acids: CASSLGSVYLLKNIQYF.

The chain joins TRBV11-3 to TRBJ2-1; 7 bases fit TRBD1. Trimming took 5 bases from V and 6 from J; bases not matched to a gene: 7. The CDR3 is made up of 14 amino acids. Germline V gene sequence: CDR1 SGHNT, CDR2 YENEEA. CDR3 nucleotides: TGTGCCAGCAGCACCCGAGGGGGCCCCAATGAGCAGTTCTTC. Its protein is CASSTRGGPNEQFF.